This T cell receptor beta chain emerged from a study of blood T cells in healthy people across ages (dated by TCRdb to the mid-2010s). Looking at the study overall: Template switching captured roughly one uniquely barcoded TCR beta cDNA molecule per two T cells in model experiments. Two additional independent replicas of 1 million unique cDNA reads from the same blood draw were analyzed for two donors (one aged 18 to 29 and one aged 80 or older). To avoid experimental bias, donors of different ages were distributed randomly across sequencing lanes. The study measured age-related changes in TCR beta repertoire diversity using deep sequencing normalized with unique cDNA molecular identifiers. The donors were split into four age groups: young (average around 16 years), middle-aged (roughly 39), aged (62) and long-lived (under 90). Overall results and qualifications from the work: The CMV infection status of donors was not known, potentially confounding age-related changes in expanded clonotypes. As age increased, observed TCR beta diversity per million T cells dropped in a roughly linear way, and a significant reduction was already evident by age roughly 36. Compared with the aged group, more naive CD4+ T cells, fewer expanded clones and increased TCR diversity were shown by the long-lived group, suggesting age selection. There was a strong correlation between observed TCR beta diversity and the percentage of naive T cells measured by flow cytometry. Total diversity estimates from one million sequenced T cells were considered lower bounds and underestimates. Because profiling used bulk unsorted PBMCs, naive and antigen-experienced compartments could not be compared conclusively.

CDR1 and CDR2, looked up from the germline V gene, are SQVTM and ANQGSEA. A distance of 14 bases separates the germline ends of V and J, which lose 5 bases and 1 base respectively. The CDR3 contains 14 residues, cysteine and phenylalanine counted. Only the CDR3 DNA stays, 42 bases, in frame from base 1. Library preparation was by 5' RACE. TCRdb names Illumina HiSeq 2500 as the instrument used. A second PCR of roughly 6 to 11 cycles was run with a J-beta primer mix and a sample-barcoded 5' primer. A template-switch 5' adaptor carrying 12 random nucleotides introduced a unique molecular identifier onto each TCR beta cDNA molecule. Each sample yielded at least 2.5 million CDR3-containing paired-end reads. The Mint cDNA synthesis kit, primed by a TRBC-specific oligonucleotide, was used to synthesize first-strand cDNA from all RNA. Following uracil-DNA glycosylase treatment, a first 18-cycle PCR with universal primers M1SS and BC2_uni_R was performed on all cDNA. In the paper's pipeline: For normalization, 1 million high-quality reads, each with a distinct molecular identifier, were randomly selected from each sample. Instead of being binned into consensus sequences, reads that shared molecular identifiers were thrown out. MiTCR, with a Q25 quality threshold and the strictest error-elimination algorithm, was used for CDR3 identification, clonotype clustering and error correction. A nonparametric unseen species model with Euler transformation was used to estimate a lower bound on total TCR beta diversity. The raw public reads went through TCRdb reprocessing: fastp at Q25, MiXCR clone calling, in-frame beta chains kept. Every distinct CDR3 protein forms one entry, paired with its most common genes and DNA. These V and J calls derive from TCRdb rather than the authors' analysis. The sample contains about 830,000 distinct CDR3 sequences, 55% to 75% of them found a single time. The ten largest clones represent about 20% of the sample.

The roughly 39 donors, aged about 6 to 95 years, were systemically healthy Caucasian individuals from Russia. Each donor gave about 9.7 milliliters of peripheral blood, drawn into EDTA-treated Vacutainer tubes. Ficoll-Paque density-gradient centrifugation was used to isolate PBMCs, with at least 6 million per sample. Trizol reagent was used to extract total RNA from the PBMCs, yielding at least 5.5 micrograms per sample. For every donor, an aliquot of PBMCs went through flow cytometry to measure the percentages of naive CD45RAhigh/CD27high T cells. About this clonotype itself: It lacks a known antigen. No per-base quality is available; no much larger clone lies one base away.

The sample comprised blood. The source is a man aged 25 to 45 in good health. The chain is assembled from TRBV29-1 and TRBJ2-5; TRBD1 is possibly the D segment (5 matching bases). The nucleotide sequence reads TGCAGCGTTAGGGTAGGGGTTGGCCAAGAGACCCAGTACTTC. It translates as CSVRVGVGQETQYF.